The rows below give T cell receptor beta chains drawn from one sample of a study of post-analysis software for immune sequencing data. TCRdb re-derived calls from the PCR reads in MiXCR, one entry per CDR3 protein. The data show 650,000 to 900,000 distinct CDR3 sequences, around 46% seen once. Sequencing was done on a sample of blood. All receptors derive from a girl between 10 and 17 years old with multiple sclerosis. Each CDR3 is given with its conserved first and last residue. D genes are given only for firm matches. The size of a clone is reported for some rows only, either as once, few or many, or as a class for expanded clones.

cdr3_nt,cdr3_aa,clone_size,d_call,v_call,j_call
TGCAGCGTTGAAGATGCTCCCCCAGATACGCAGTATTTT,CSVEDAPPDTQYF,few,.,TRBV29-1,TRBJ2-3
TGTGCCACCAGTATGACAGCCGGAAATGAGCAGTTCTTC,CATSMTAGNEQFF,.,.,TRBV24-1,TRBJ2-1
TGCAGCGTTGTTACAGGGTGGAGCGAGCAGTACTTC,CSVVTGWSEQYF,few,.,TRBV29-1,TRBJ2-7
TGCAGCGTTCCAGACCCTATCGGGTTGGGGGAGTTCTTC,CSVPDPIGLGEFF,many,.,TRBV29-1,TRBJ2-1
TGTGCCATCAGCCAAAAACCGGACGCACTTGGCTACACTGAAGCTTTCTTT,CAISQKPDALGYTEAFF,.,.,TRBV10-3,TRBJ1-1
TGTGCCAGCAGCACGCCGGGACTAGTCCCCCATGAGCAGTTCTTC,CASSTPGLVPHEQFF,.,TRBD2,TRBV11-1,TRBJ2-1
TGCAGTGCTAGAGTCTCTGGCACAGATACGCAGTATTTT,CSARVSGTDTQYF,.,.,TRBV20-1,TRBJ2-3
TGCAGCGTTTTGCGGGAGAACTCCTACAATGAGCAGTTCTTC,CSVLRENSYNEQFF,.,TRBD2,TRBV29-1,TRBJ2-1
TGCGCCAGCAGCGGGAGGCTAGCCAGCCCCTACGAGCAGTACTTC,CASSGRLASPYEQYF,.,.,TRBV5-1,TRBJ2-7
TGTGCCAGCAGTTCTCCGGACGGCTTTAGCACAGATACGCAGTATTTT,CASSSPDGFSTDTQYF,.,.,TRBV7-9,TRBJ2-3
TGTGCCAGCAGCGCCTGGGGGGGGCCGAACACTGAAGCTTTCTTT,CASSAWGGPNTEAFF,.,.,TRBV9,TRBJ1-1
TGTGCCAGCGGGACTAGCGGCTCTGGGGCCAACGTCCTGACTTTC,CASGTSGSGANVLTF,.,TRBD2,TRBV6-2/TRBV6-3,TRBJ2-6
TGCAGTGCCCATCCTCGACACTTAGTTACAGATACGCAGTATTTT,CSAHPRHLVTDTQYF,.,.,TRBV20-1,TRBJ2-3
TGTGCCAGCAGTGAAGAAGACAGAACTACTGGAGATACGCAGTATTTT,CASSEEDRTTGDTQYF,few,.,TRBV2,TRBJ2-3
TGTGCCAGCAGCTTTCAAGCGGGAGGGAACAATGAGCAGTTCTTC,CASSFQAGGNNEQFF,once,TRBD2,TRBV7-9,TRBJ2-1
TGTGCCATCAGTGAGTCTGACGGGGTGCTTAGCAATCAGCCCCAGCATTTT,CAISESDGVLSNQPQHF,.,.,TRBV10-3,TRBJ1-5
TGTGCCTCACACGGGTCTGGCACAGATACGCAGTATTTT,CASHGSGTDTQYF,.,.,TRBV2,TRBJ2-3
TGTGCCAGCAGCTTAGTGGGAGCGGGAGTGCTCCCCTACGAGCAGTACTTC,CASSLVGAGVLPYEQYF,.,TRBD2,TRBV7-6,TRBJ2-7
TGTGCCAGCAGTTACGTCCCGGGACGCCCTACACTTAATCAGCCCCAGCATTTT,CASSYVPGRPTLNQPQHF,.,.,TRBV6-2/TRBV6-3,TRBJ1-5
TGTGCCAGCGACTCCGGGACGTTTCTAACTGGCTACACCTTC,CASDSGTFLTGYTF,.,.,TRBV11-2,TRBJ1-2
TGCAGTGCTAGAGATAACCCGGCGGGTAACTACGAGCAGTACTTC,CSARDNPAGNYEQYF,few,.,TRBV20-1,TRBJ2-7
TGTGCCAGCAGTCGGGGACTAGCGGGAGTCGGAAATGAGCAGTTCTTC,CASSRGLAGVGNEQFF,few,TRBD2,TRBV7-9,TRBJ2-1
TGTGCCAGCAGTCTCTTCGGGGCTAAGGACAGCCCCCAGCATTTT,CASSLFGAKDSPQHF,.,.,TRBV6-5,TRBJ1-5
TGTGCCAGCAGCCGGACAGATAACTACGAGCAGTACTTC,CASSRTDNYEQYF,.,.,TRBV7-8,TRBJ2-7
TGTGCCACCTCCCAAGATGGTGGGGGCGCAAATCAGCCCCAGCATTTT,CATSQDGGGANQPQHF,few,.,TRBV15,TRBJ1-5
TGTGCCAGCAGTTTGGCTAGCGGGATCGCCTACAATGAGCAGTTCTTC,CASSLASGIAYNEQFF,few,TRBD2,TRBV12-3/TRBV12-4,TRBJ2-1
TGTGCCAGCACCTCAGGGCCCACCGGGGAGCTGTTTTTT,CASTSGPTGELFF,.,.,TRBV28,TRBJ2-2
TGTGCCAGCAGGGGGGTAGCCAAAAACATTCAGTACTTC,CASRGVAKNIQYF,.,.,TRBV27,TRBJ2-4